This T cell receptor beta chain was obtained from a study of blood T cell repertoires in COVID-19. CDR1 is SEHNR, CDR2 FQNEAQ, per germline (reference sequence). This CDR3 has 15 residues. Here immunoSEQ multiplex PCR was the method, and the copy in TCRdb shows in-frame clones only, minus some. In the table there are some 300,000 clones, about nine tenths of which are singletons. V is TRBV7-9 and J is TRBJ1-1; D call uncertain. The sequence came from a woman aged 25-40 years who had recovered from COVID-19. The sample consisted of PBMCs or T cells enriched from blood (not recorded which). The CDR3 sequence: CAPTGINPLNTEAFF. CDR3 DNA sequence: TGTGCTCCGACGGGAATAAACCCTCTGAACACTGAAGCTTTCTTT.